The next 17 T cell receptor beta chains were all read from a single sample in a study of identical twins. A single record per CDR3 protein comes from TCRdb applying MiXCR to the 5' RACE reads. The profile shows 200,000 to 300,000 distinct CDR3 sequences, roughly an eighth of them singletons. The same data also contributed to another study, on yellow fever vaccine responses in identical twins.

The sample was memory (CD45RO+) T cells sorted from blood. The origin of the receptors is a woman aged 18 to 35 in good health.

The genes are TRBV20-1 and TRBJ2-2; tentatively, D is TRBD2 (7 bases). Germline assignment: CDR1 DFQATT and CDR2 SNEGSKA (reference sequence). The CDR3 spans 16 residues. Between the trimmed V and J ends, which lost 0 bases and 5 bases, there was a span of 16 bases. The CDR3 loop reads CSARDQGRGATGELFF. The CDR3 DNA reads TGCAGTGCTAGAGATCAGGGACGGGGGGCTACCGGGGAGCTGTTTTTT.

The chain is built from TRBV15 and TRBJ2-5; 12 bases map to TRBD2. The V gene end was trimmed by 0 bases and the J gene end by 5 bases; junction bases not matched to a gene: 1. The CDR3 is 15 amino acids. Germline CDR1 reads LNHNV; CDR2 reads YYDKDF (reference sequence). The CDR3 coding sequence is TGTGCCACCAGCAGAGAGACTAGCGGGAGCGAGACCCAGTACTTC. Protein: CATSRETSGSETQYF.

In its sample, this clonotype was seen many times. V usage is TRBV29-1 and J usage is TRBJ1-1; 9 bases align to TRBD1. After removal of 4 bases from V and 8 bases from J, the junction contained 8 bases not matched to a gene. Germline V gene data show CDR1 as SQVTM and CDR2 as ANQGSEA. The CDR3 is 13 residues long. The CDR3 protein is CSVATGGFTEAFF. As DNA, the CDR3 is TGCAGCGTTGCGACAGGGGGATTTACCGAAGCTTTCTTT.

This clonotype was counted a few times. The chain uses TRBV7-9 and TRBJ2-7; TRBD1 agrees at 8 bases. CDR1 is SEHNR, CDR2 FQNEAQ, per germline (reference sequence). Trimming cost V 5 bases and J 3 bases; bases outside gene matches: 12. This CDR3 is 16 amino acids long. This chain's CDR3 is CASSRPTKTGDYEQYF. The CDR3, as DNA: TGTGCCAGCAGCCGACCGACCAAGACAGGGGACTACGAGCAGTACTTC.

The V gene is TRBV3-1, the J gene TRBJ2-5; no definite D call. Germline loops: CDR1 LGHDT, CDR2 YNNKEL (reference sequence). V dropped 7 bases and J dropped 7 bases, with 22 bases sitting between them. CDR3 size: 15 residues. This CDR3 is CASTPKHSGGGTQYF. The DNA for the CDR3 is TGTGCCAGCACCCCAAAGCATTCGGGCGGTGGGACCCAGTACTTC.

This clonotype was recorded many times. The chain uses TRBV12-3 or TRBV12-4 and TRBJ2-1, with 9 bases aligning to TRBD1. The V segment lost 5 bases and the J segment 7 bases; nucleotides outside the gene matches: 6. The CDR3 covers 14 residues. The CDR3 sequence is CASSKGQGVNEQFF. DNA for the CDR3: TGTGCCAGCAGTAAGGGACAGGGTGTGAATGAGCAGTTCTTC.

This clonotype came up a few times. The chain joins TRBV7-8 to TRBJ2-5, with D perhaps TRBD1 (5 bases). V gave up 1 base and J gave up 6 bases, with 24 bases separating them. Germline V gene sequence: CDR1 SGHVS, CDR2 FQNEAQ. There are 18 residues in the CDR3. CDR3 sequence (DNA): TGTGCCAGCAGCTTAGTGGGCAGGGTTCGCAAGCTGGTGCAGACCCAGTACTTC. Its translation: CASSLVGRVRKLVQTQYF.

This clonotype appeared a few times. This chain links TRBV9 with TRBJ2-7; D might be TRBD2 (6 bases). From germline, CDR1 is SGDLS and CDR2 YYNGEE. The V gene lost 2 bases and the J gene lost 6 bases, with 15 bases spanning the gap. CDR3 length equals 14 residues. The CDR3: CASSVSPSATEQYF. DNA for the CDR3: TGTGCCAGCAGCGTTTCGCCTAGCGCCACCGAGCAGTACTTC.

The chain employs TRBV4-3 and TRBJ2-1; D unclear. The V end was cut by 1 base, the J end by 10 bases, with 14 bases between. The CDR3 is 14 residues long. Per the germline V gene, CDR1 is LGHNA and CDR2 is YSLEER. The CDR3 loop is CASSQGLGRYEQFF. The CDR3 DNA reads as TGCGCCAGCAGCCAAGGTTTGGGTCGATACGAGCAGTTCTTC.

CDR3 bases: TGCAGTGCTAGTGAGGAGACAGGGTGGAACACCGGGGAGCTGTTTTTT. This codes for CSASEETGWNTGELFF. V and J are TRBV20-1 and TRBJ2-2; 7 nucleotides line up with TRBD1. CDR3 length: 16 amino acids. Germline-derived CDR1 and CDR2 are DFQATT and SNEGSKA (reference sequence). The V segment lost 3 bases and the J segment 1 base; nucleotides outside the gene matches: 8.

This chain joins TRBV10-2 and TRBJ2-1, with 7 bases that match TRBD2. The CDR3 spans 15 residues. The V segment lost 6 bases and the J segment 8 bases; nucleotides outside the gene matches: 13. Germline CDR1 WSHSY, CDR2 SAAADI. The CDR3 coding sequence is TGCGCCAGCAGCCTACTAGCGCGGGGACGGGATGAGCAGTTCTTC. Translating gives CASSLLARGRDEQFF.

This chain joins TRBV9 and TRBJ2-1; D not certain. This CDR3 is built from 13 residues. The V end lost 3 bases, the J end lost 6 bases, and 10 bases lay between the germline ends. From germline, CDR1 is SGDLS and CDR2 YYNGEE. CDR3 bases: TGTGCCAGCAGCGGCGGCCTGATCAATGAGCAGTTCTTC. Amino acid sequence: CASSGGLINEQFF.

This clonotype was counted only a few times. V gene TRBV14 combines with J gene TRBJ2-7; no clear D gene. The CDR3 contains 12 residues. The germline V and J ends were trimmed by 3 bases and 11 bases, with 14 bases remaining between them. Germline CDR1 is SGHDN and CDR2 is FVKESK. The CDR3 is CASSQATAFKYF. The DNA of the CDR3 is TGTGCCAGCAGCCAGGCGACTGCCTTTAAGTACTTC.

The sample holds many counts of this clonotype. The rearrangement links TRBV4-2 to TRBJ2-1, with 11 positions matching TRBD2. Germline V gene sequence: CDR1 LGHNA, CDR2 YNFKEQ. This CDR3 has 16 amino acids. Germline trimming cut 0 bases from V and 8 bases from J; bases unmatched to any gene: 6. The DNA of the CDR3 is TGTGCCAGCAGCCAAGAGGTTGGACTAGCGGGTCATGAGCAGTTCTTC. Translation gives CASSQEVGLAGHEQFF.

This clonotype has just a few counts. The rearrangement joins TRBV7-9 to TRBJ2-1; 9 bases match TRBD1. Germline CDR1 and CDR2: SEHNR and FQNEAQ (reference sequence). V lost 8 bases and J lost 7; bases outside the gene matches: 12. The CDR3 loop spans 15 amino acids. CDR3 region: CASETGTGTWNEQFF. The CDR3 DNA follows: TGTGCCAGCGAAACCGGGACAGGGACTTGGAATGAGCAGTTCTTC. Filled out from reference TRBV7-9 and TRBJ2-1, the complete variable domain reads DTGVSQNPRHKITKRGQNVTFRCDPISEHNRLYWYRQTLGQGPEFLTYFQNEAQLEKSRLLSDRFSAERPKGSFSTLEIQRTEQGDSAMYLCASETGTGTWNEQFFGPGTRLTVL.

This clonotype has only a few counts. The chain is built from TRBV7-3 and TRBJ2-1, with a tentative D call TRBD1 (6 bases). Germline V gene lookup returns CDR1 SGHTA and CDR2 FQGTGA. The CDR3 is 15 residues long. Trimming pared 1 base from V and 3 bases from J, leaving 10 bases between. The DNA of the CDR3 is TGTGCCAGCAGCTTAAATCAGGGGCTCTACAATGAGCAGTTCTTC. Translation: CASSLNQGLYNEQFF.

This chain uses TRBV27 with TRBJ1-4; TRBD1 matches at 8 bases. CDR3 length: 15 amino acids. Germline V CDR1 and CDR2: MNHEY, SMNVEV (reference sequence). The ends lost 6 bases at V and 4 bases at J; junction bases unmatched: 7. DNA for the CDR3: TGTGCCAGCAGGGACAGGGCCGCTTTTAATGAAAAACTGTTTTTT. This codes for CASRDRAAFNEKLFF.